This T cell receptor beta chain was observed in a study of OX40 agonist ivuxolimab in advanced cancers. In the case of this clone: Its antigen remains unknown.

The study, taken as a whole, reports: CD4+ and CD8+ blood T cells expanded clonally by week 6 at 0.1 to 3.0 mg/kg. CD4+ T cells averaged fewer expanded clones than CD8+ T cells. Among the lowest peripheral clonal expansion occurred in 0.1-3.0 mg/kg partial responders. Antigens targeted by the expanded peripheral T cells were not determined.

Per the germline V gene, CDR1 is SGHTA and CDR2 is FQGNSA. The CDR3 runs 14 residues. V was cut by 1 base and J by 1 base, with 7 bases left in between. Produced via immunoSEQ multiplex PCR; TCRdb's table is partial and in-frame only. The sample lists approximately 66,000 clones, 75% to 90% occurring once. V gene TRBV7-2 combines with J gene TRBJ1-1; D unclear. This clonotype was sampled from an adult with an advanced solid tumor such as melanoma, head and neck, liver or kidney cancer. The starting material was CD4+ or CD8+ T cells sorted from blood, obtained in a trial of the OX40 agonist ivuxolimab. CDR3 nucleotides: TGTGCCAGCAGCTTAGGGGCAGGGAACACTGAAGCTTTCTTT. Its translation is CASSLGAGNTEAFF.